This T cell receptor (beta chain) emerged from a study of early T cells in non-severe SARS-CoV-2 infection. Across the study: Sequenced material consisted of bulk RNA (from unsorted whole blood), and chains were unpaired.

Points on this clonotype: Antigen unknown.

Molecules of cDNA were individually given unique molecular identifiers that were attached to them. TCRdb recomputed calls from the 5' RACE reads with MiXCR, one row per CDR3 protein. This sample has roughly 28,000 distinct CDR3 sequences; 4.5% to 6% occur once, and the top ten carry approximately 0.88%. V gave up 0 bases and J gave up 1 base; unmatched junction bases: 2. The CDR3 extends over 15 amino acids. The germline V gene encodes CDR1 SGHKS and CDR2 YYEKEE (reference sequence). Broader study findings: VDJdb-based annotation leaned toward anti-spike CD8 responses and missed private and CD4 specificities.

The V and J genes are TRBV5-5 and TRBJ1-1; 8 nucleotides match TRBD1. The origin of this receptor is an adult who was a healthcare worker with PCR-confirmed SARS-CoV-2 infection or an uninfected control (not recorded which). The sequenced sample was whole blood. The CDR3 spells CASSLGRGPNTEAFF. Here the CDR3 DNA reads TGTGCCAGCAGCTTGGGCAGGGGGCCGAACACTGAAGCTTTCTTT.